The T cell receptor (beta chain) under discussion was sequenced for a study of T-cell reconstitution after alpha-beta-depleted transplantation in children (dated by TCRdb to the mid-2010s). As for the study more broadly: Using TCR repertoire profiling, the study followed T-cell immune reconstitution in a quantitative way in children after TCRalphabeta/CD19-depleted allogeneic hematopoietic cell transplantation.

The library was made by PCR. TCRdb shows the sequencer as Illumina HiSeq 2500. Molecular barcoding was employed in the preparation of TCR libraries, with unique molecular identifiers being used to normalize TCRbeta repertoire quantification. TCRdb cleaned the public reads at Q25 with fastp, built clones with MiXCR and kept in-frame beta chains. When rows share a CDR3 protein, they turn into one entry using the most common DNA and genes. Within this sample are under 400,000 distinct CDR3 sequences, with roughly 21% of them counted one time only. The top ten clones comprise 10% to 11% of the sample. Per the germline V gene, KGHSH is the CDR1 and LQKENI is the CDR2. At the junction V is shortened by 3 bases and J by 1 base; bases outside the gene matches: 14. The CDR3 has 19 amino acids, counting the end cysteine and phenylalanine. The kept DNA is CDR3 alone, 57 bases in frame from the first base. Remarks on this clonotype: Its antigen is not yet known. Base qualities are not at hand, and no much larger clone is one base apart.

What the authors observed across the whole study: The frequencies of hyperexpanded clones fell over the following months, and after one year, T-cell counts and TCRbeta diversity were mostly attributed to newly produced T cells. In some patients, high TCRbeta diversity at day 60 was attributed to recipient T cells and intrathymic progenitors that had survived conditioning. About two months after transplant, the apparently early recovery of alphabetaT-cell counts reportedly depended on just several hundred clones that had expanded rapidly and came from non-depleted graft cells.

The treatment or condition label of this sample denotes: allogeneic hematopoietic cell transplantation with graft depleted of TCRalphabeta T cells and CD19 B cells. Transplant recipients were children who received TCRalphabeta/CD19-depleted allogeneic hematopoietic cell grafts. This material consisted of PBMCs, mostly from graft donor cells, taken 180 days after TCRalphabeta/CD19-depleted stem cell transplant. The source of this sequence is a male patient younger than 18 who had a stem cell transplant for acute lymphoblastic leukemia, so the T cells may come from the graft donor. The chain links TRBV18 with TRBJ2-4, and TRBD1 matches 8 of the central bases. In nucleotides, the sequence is TGTGCCAGCTCACCTGGACAGGGATATGTTGAGATGGCCAAAAACATTCAGTACTTC. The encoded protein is CASSPGQGYVEMAKNIQYF. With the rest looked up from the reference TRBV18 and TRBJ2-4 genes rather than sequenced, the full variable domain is NAGVMQNPRHLVRRRGQEARLRCSPMKGHSHVYWYRQLPEEGLKFMVYLQKENIIDESGMPKERFSAEFPKEGPSILRIQQVVRGDSAAYFCASSPGQGYVEMAKNIQYFGAGTRLSVL.